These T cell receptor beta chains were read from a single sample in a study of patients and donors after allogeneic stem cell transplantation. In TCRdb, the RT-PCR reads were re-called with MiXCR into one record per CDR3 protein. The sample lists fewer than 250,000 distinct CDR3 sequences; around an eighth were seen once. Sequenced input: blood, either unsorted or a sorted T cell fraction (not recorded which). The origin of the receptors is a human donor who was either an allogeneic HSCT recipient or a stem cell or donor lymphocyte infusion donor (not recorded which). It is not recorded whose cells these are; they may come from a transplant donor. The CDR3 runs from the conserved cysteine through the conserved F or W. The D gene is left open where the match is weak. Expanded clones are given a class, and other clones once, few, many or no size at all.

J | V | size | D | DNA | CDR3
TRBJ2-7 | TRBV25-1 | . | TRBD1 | TGTGCCAGCAGTTCCGGGACAGGCCTCTACGAGCAGTACTTC | CASSSGTGLYEQYF
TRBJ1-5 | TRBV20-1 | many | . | TGCAGTGCTAGAGAGGCCTTGAGGGCGGGTAGCAATCAGCCCCAGCATTTT | CSAREALRAGSNQPQHF
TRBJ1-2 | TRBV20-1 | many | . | TGCAGTGCCTCGGGCAATCACTATGGCTACACCTTC | CSASGNHYGYTF
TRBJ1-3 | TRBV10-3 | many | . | TGTGCCATCGGCGGGGAAAGTTTCTCCGGAAACACCATATATTTT | CAIGGESFSGNTIYF
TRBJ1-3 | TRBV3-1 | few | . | TGTGCCAGCAGTCCGATGATAGCAGGAGCCATATATTTT | CASSPMIAGAIYF
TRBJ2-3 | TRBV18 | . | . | TGTGCCAGCTCACCATCCGCCGCGGACACAGATACGCAGTATTTT | CASSPSAADTDTQYF
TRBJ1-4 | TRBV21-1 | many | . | TGTGCCAGCACCCCCGGGCGGGGTGCTGAAAAACTGTTTTTT | CASTPGRGAEKLFF
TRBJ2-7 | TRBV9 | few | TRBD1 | TGTGCCAGCAGCGCTTCCTGGACAGGAACATCCTACGAGCAGTACTTC | CASSASWTGTSYEQYF
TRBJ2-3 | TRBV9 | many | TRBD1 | TGTGCCAGCAGCGTGGGGACAGCCTTAAGCACAGATACGCAGTATTTT | CASSVGTALSTDTQYF
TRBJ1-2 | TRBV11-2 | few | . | TGTGCCAGCAGCTTAGTCGGTACAGGGCCCGTGGGAGGCTACACCTTC | CASSLVGTGPVGGYTF
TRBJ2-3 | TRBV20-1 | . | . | TGCAGTGCTAGAGATCCCTTTGGCGGGGGCCCCGCCAGCACAGATACGCAGTATTTT | CSARDPFGGGPASTDTQYF
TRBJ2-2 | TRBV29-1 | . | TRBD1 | TGCAGCGGAGGACAGGGGTCCGGGGAGCTGTTTTTT | CSGGQGSGELFF
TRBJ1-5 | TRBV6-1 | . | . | TGTGCCAGCAGCCCAGGGTTCGGCAATCAGCCCCAGCATTTT | CASSPGFGNQPQHF
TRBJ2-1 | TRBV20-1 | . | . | TGCAGTGCTAGAGGTCAGACCCGAACTCGTGGGAATGAGCAGTTCTTC | CSARGQTRTRGNEQFF
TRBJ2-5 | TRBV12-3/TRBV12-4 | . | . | TGTGCCAGCAGTCCTGGGACTTTTGAGACCCAGTACTTC | CASSPGTFETQYF
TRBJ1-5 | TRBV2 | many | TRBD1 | TGTGCCAGCAGTCCGGGACAGGTCTATCAGCCCCAGCATTTT | CASSPGQVYQPQHF
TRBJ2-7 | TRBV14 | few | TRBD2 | TGTGCCAGCAGACCCCTAGCGGGGGGCTACGAGCAGTACTTC | CASRPLAGGYEQYF
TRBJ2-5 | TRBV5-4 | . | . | TGTGCCAGCAGCTTGTTGGGGCTCGGCCAAGAGACCCAGTACTTC | CASSLLGLGQETQYF
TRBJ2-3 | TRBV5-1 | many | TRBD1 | TGCGCCAGCAGCTGGCGGGGACAGGGAAGAGGGGATACGCAGTATTTT | CASSWRGQGRGDTQYF
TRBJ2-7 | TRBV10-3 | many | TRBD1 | TGTGCCATCAGTGAGCCGGGACAGTCCAACTCCTACGAGCAGTACTTC | CAISEPGQSNSYEQYF
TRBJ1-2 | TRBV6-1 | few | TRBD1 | TGTGCCAGCAGTGAGCACCTGGGACAGGGGTATGGCTACACCTTC | CASSEHLGQGYGYTF
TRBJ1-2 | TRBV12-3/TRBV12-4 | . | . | TGTGCCAGCAGTTTAGCGGTATACTATGGCTACACCTTC | CASSLAVYYGYTF
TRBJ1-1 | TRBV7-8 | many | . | TGTGCCAGCAGCTTAGTAGTAGGGCAGAACACTGAAGCTTTCTTT | CASSLVVGQNTEAFF
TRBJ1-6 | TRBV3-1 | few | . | TGTGCCAGCAGCCCGACCAAGAATTCACCCCTCCACTTT | CASSPTKNSPLHF
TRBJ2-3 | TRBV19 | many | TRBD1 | TGTGCCAGTACTAGGACAGGGGGCTACACAGATACGCAGTATTTT | CASTRTGGYTDTQYF
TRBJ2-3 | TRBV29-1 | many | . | TGCAGCGTTGGTGGGGAGACAGATACGCAGTATTTT | CSVGGETDTQYF
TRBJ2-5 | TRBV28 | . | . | TGTGCCAGCAGTCCCCCTGAAGGGACCCAGTACTTC | CASSPPEGTQYF